This record covers a single TCR beta chain. Its antigen remains unknown. The entry originates in a study of cytomegalovirus exposure and HLA in healthy donors. The study's findings and limits: TRBV6-2, TRBV6-3 and other indistinguishable V segments were excluded. A previous analysis found most TCR beta V segments productive roughly 90% or roughly 30% of the time. In a later analysis, donors in an Asian-associated ancestry cluster reportedly had fewer N-insertions in productive TCRs than the cohort mean.

This CDR3 region has 15 residues. The junction had 4 bases not matched to a gene; V was cut back by 2 bases and J by 6 bases. The germline gives CDR1 LGHNA, CDR2 YSLEER. PCR was performed using 60 Vbeta and 13 Jbeta primers. Here immunoSEQ multiplex PCR was the method, and the copy in TCRdb shows in-frame clones only, minus some. This table has over 50,000 clones, about 86% appearing once. This cohort consisted of healthy bone marrow donors. This clonotype originated in a man between 40 and 49 years old in good health and CMV-seronegative. The chain employs TRBV4-3 and TRBJ1-6; 7 nucleotides align to TRBD1. Sequencing was carried out using PBMCs. As DNA, the CDR3 is TGCGCCAGCAGCCAAAACAGGGGTGGTAATTCACCCCTCCACTTT. Protein product: CASSQNRGGNSPLHF.